This T cell receptor (beta chain) was identified in a study of cytomegalovirus exposure and HLA in healthy donors (dated by TCRdb to between 2016 and 2019). At the level of the whole study: An earlier analysis of fewer than 750 of the donors reported around 280 Gb of sequence data and about 120 million unique TCR beta sequences obtained from approximately 180 million T cells. A later analysis re-analyzed previously published TCR beta repertoires from 600 to 850 donors and added high-resolution HLA genotyping to study TCR occurrence patterns. About 310 gigabases of sequencing data and tens of millions of unique TCR sequences were included in an early release covering 500 to 750 HLA-typed donors. The T cell repertoires of 700 or so subjects were profiled by immunosequencing and related to cytomegalovirus serostatus. Typing coverage differed by locus: A, B, C, DRB1 and DQB1 were typed in roughly 620-630 donors, DQA1 in roughly 500, DPA1 in 600 to 610, and DPB1 in 400 to 490. Alongside the repertoire data, information on donor age, sex, ethnicity and CMV serostatus was compiled. Five DR-DQ haplotypes were treated as single units for association and clustering because of strong linkage in the cohort. To predict cytomegalovirus infection status, the study combined high-throughput TCR immunosequencing, statistical association of individual TCRs with disease status, and machine learning. The study aimed to test whether cataloging public T cell receptors could reveal signatures of past pathogen exposure. In the later analysis, no new phenotypic data were used to find candidate immune exposures; instead, reliance was placed on TCR beta sequences and their occurrence across donors. Class I and class II HLA loci were covered by the typing at four-digit resolution. Among a few hundred genotyped donors of the cohort, an average of 235,054 unique TCR beta nucleotide sequences were sequenced per donor, around 20% of them non-productive. All discovery cohort repertoires had been generated on a single sequencing platform. An earlier analysis of around 640 of the donors used high-throughput TCR beta sequencing to judge whether each TCR beta V gene segment behaved as functional or pseudogenic. A later genetic analysis took genome-wide SNP genotypes for about 55% of the roughly 670 donors and used that subset as a discovery cohort. Along with the roughly 610-subject first cohort, a separate validation cohort of around 110 different subjects was used. Among the roughly 400 genotyped donors, roughly 80% belonged to the genetic ancestry cluster associated with self-reported Caucasian donors.

Remarks on this clone: What this receptor recognizes is not known. No base qualities exist here, and no much larger clone lies one base off it.

Libraries were prepared through the immunoSEQ multiplex PCR assay. The multiplex PCR relied on a mix of 60 forward primers for TCR Vbeta segments and 13 reverse primers for TCR Jbeta segments. The CDR3 region of rearranged TCR beta genes was amplified from genomic DNA by a multiplex PCR assay. The amplified TCR beta libraries were sequenced on the Illumina HiSeq System as 87-base-pair reads. As for the authors' bioinformatics: A later analysis counted tens of millions of unique TCR beta chains across the roughly 700 repertoires, and about 10 million of these chains were shared by at least two donors. Raw reads were error-corrected and collapsed into unique sequences by a nearest-neighbor algorithm in which closely related sequences were merged to remove PCR and sequencing errors. Alignment of CDR3 sequences to IMGT reference sequences was used to assign V, D and J gene segments. For a sequence to be retained, at least a six-nucleotide match to both a V gene segment and a J gene segment was required. A rearrangement was called productive if the CDR3 had no stop codons and remained in frame with V and J, and every other rearrangement was called non-productive. CDR3 was defined by IMGT convention, running from the second conserved V-encoded cysteine to the conserved J-encoded phenylalanine. The earlier analysis of a few hundred of the donors excluded any sequence lacking an unambiguous match to a single V gene segment. An earlier analysis of a few hundred of the donors classified V segments as functional when productive rearrangements were above 56.7% and as segregating when the standard deviation between donors was above 5%. A statistical classification framework was built to diagnose cytomegalovirus status from the catalog of TCR beta chain sequences. A later analysis assigned V and J genes by comparing TCR nucleotide sequences with IMGT/GENE-DB human TR gene sequences. The TCRdist pipeline was used in a later analysis to assign CDR3 sequences and most-parsimonious VDJ recombination scenarios. A later analysis defined each TCR beta chain by its CDR3 amino acid sequence plus V-gene family, and excluded reads lacking a unique V-gene family. As a way to deal with suspected cross-contamination and a sequencing artifact, a later analysis dropped approximately 590 nucleotide sequences that were highly shared and had low generation probability. A later analysis calculated a clonal expansion index for each public chain from normalized within-repertoire ranks of inferred template counts. In a later analysis, generation probabilities were computed with a VDJ recombination model fitted to out-of-frame rearrangements, and the resulting probabilities were checked against IGoR. Hypergeometric tests were used in a later analysis to score TCR-TCR, TCR-HLA and TCR-CMV co-occurrence, with a repertoire-size bias correction applied to the TCR pairs. To estimate false discovery rates, a later analysis permuted the HLA or CMV assignments 20 times. A later analysis grouped co-occurring TCRs with DBSCAN, adding TCRdist sequence similarity when clustering within HLA-allele-positive subsets. For co-occurrence clustering, repertoires with fewer than 30,000 or more than 120,000 public chains were excluded, along with five or six repertoires with anomalous nucleotide sharing. TCRdb took over this immuneACCESS table, retaining in-frame rearrangements with V and J assigned. Such tables are incomplete; in checked studies, under half of the missing clones stem from an unresolved V gene, and the remainder is unexplained. V and J calls and clone size are given by that table; D and trimming were obtained from the DNA. Across this sample there are fewer than 300,000 clones, with 80% seen only once. Together, the top ten hold 0.3% to 0.35% of the sample.

Results and caveats for the whole study, not just this receptor: A further reported finding was that TCR beta sequences accurately predicted the HLA-A and HLA-B alleles for most subjects in the first cohort. Because some donors lacked HLA typing at each locus, the association tests relied only on the typed subset. The authors suggested that the approach could potentially be extended to other disease states and immunological phenotypes. A later genetic analysis reported fewer N-insertions in productive TCRs among donors in an Asian-associated ancestry cluster than the roughly 620-donor mean. In both the original and validation cohorts, the classifier was reported to diagnose cytomegalovirus status with high specificity and sensitivity. A later analysis found that TCR association rates varied across HLA loci, with DRB1 alleles showing the most associated TCRs and HLA-C alleles the fewest. The study listed approximately 150 TCR beta chains as associated with cytomegalovirus. A group of highly shared sequence variants was considered likely to be a technical artifact of the sequencing pipeline. Several of the top co-occurrence clusters appeared to be linked to parvovirus B19, influenza, CMV and Epstein-Barr virus, according to a later analysis. This cohort had only TCR beta chains sequenced, and the lack of alpha or paired-chain data limited which features could be detected. V-gene and J-gene trimming of TCR beta chains was associated with a missense DCLRE1C variant in a later genetic analysis, and the association was replicated in an independent cohort. A later analysis found that HLA-associated TCR beta chains were more clonally expanded and had lower generation probabilities than equally common non-associated chains. Because counts were too low, about 15 rarely observed V segments, including chromosome 9 orphons, were left out of the earlier analysis of roughly 600 of the donors. A few of the identified cytomegalovirus-associated TCR beta chains were confirmed in vitro to be specific for cytomegalovirus antigens. In a later analysis, some 17,000 TCR beta sequences were associated with specific HLA alleles at a false discovery rate of 0.05. Because the 87-base-pair reads could not distinguish some IMGT-functional V segments, including TRBV6-2 and TRBV6-3, those segments were excluded. Broadly in line with IMGT annotations, most TCR beta V segments showed up in productive rearrangements about 87% or about 30% of the time in an earlier analysis of 587 of the donors. When HLA alleles, especially DR and DQ, strongly co-occurred, TCR associations were difficult to assign to individual alleles. Immune exposure information for the cohort was limited to CMV serostatus. In a later analysis, most CMV-associated TCR beta chains were found to appear HLA-restricted, with HLA associations seemingly driven largely by CMV exposure. Linkage disequilibrium might explain the correlated functional status among segregating V segments, but an unknown experimental factor could not be ruled out. The presence/absence analyses assumed that sequencing depth was roughly uniform across donors, and that assumption may not be true. While some public TCRs were present in many individuals, most TCR sequences turned up only very rarely across donors.

The cohort consisted of hundreds of healthy bone marrow donors. All cohort members were sampled while nominally healthy, although unrecorded immune exposures were likely present. The donor was CMV seronegative and belonged to the group of roughly 330 seronegative cohort members. A peripheral blood sample was collected from each donor, and TCR beta sequencing was performed on peripheral blood mononuclear cells. The Qiagen DNeasy Blood Extraction Kit was used to extract genomic DNA from the blood cell samples. From the germline V gene, CDR1 is SNHLY and CDR2 is FYNNEI. Including cysteine and phenylalanine, the CDR3 has 14 amino acids. The DNA shown is the 42-base CDR3, in frame from base 1. The trim is 6 bases for V and 5 bases for J, with a gap of 13 bases between the germline ends.

This chain is built from TRBV2 and TRBJ1-4; the D gene is possibly TRBD1, with 6 bases matching. What was sequenced was PBMCs. This TCR came from a girl aged 2 to 10 in good health and CMV-seronegative. The CDR3 corresponds to CASRPDSPNEKLFF. The sequenced DNA is TGTGCCAGCAGGCCGGACAGCCCCAATGAAAAACTGTTTTTT.